This T cell receptor beta chain was retrieved from a study of PD-1 blockade in classical Hodgkin lymphoma. Some clones are missing from TCRdb's copy, which holds only in-frame ones; the method was immunoSEQ multiplex PCR. The table lists 20,000 or so clones, 65% to 85% of them singletons. Each patient experienced a relapse that followed autologous stem cell transplantation, and brentuximab vedotin exposure varied. CDR1 is SGHTA, CDR2 FQGNSA, per germline. Trimming at V came to 3 bases and at J to 0 bases, leaving 6 bases not matched to a gene. This CDR3 region has 18 residues. The chain employs TRBV7-2 and TRBJ2-5; 14 nucleotides align to TRBD2. The source of this sequence is a human donor with classical Hodgkin lymphoma. Here the sequenced sample was peripheral blood mononuclear cells (PBMCs), taken at baseline. In DNA, the CDR3 is TGTGCCAGCAGCTTGGTGGGACTAGCGGGGGACCACCAAGAGACCCAGTACTTC. Its translation is CASSLVGLAGDHQETQYF.